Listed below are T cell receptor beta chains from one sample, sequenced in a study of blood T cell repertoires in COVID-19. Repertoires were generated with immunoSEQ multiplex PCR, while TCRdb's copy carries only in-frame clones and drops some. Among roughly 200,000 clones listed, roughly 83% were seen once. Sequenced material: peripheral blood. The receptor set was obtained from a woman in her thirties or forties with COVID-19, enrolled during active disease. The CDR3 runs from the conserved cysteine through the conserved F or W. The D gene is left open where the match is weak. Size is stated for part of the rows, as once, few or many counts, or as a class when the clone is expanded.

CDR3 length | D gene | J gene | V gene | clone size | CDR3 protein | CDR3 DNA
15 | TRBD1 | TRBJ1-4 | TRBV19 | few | CASRRTGATNEKLFF | TGTGCCAGTAGGCGAACAGGGGCAACTAATGAAAAACTGTTTTTT
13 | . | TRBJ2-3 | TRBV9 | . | CASSASGTDTQYF | TGTGCCAGCAGCGCTTCAGGCACAGATACGCAGTATTTT
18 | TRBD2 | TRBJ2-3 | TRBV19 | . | CASTPSLGRGVSTDTQYF | TGTGCCAGTACCCCGTCTTTAGGGCGGGGGGTGAGCACAGATACGCAGTATTTT
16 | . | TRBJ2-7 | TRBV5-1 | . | CASTYTTGSPLGEQYF | TGCGCCAGTACTTACACGACGGGGAGCCCCTTGGGCGAGCAGTACTTC
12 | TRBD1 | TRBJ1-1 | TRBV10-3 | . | CAISWDSKEAFF | TGTGCCATCAGTTGGGACAGCAAAGAAGCTTTCTTT
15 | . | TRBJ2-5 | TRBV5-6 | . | CASSGGTDGQETQYF | TGTGCCAGCAGCGGAGGGACAGACGGACAAGAGACCCAGTACTTC
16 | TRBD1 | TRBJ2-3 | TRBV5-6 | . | CASSFTGTGDTDTQYF | TGTGCCAGCAGCTTTACCGGGACAGGGGACACAGATACGCAGTATTTT
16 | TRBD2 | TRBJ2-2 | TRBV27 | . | CASSLSGRGHTGELFF | TGTGCCAGCAGCCTTAGCGGGAGAGGACACACCGGGGAGCTGTTTTTT
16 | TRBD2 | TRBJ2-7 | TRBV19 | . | CASSPPPSGLVYEQYF | TGTGCCAGTAGTCCGCCCCCCTCGGGACTAGTCTACGAGCAGTACTTC
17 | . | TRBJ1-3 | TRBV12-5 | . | CASGLFFPPSSGNTIYF | TGTGCTAGTGGTTTGTTTTTTCCTCCTAGCTCTGGAAACACCATATATTTT
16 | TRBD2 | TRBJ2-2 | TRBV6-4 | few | CASSRTSGIGAGELFF | TGTGCCAGCAGCCGGACTAGCGGGATCGGGGCCGGGGAGCTGTTTTTT
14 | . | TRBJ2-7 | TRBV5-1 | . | CASSLNRELGEQYF | TGCGCCAGCAGCTTAAACAGGGAATTGGGCGAGCAGTACTTC
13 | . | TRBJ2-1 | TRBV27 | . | CASSEGVYNEQFF | TGTGCCAGCAGTGAGGGGGTTTACAATGAGCAGTTCTTC
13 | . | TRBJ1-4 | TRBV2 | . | CASAGRMNEKLFF | TGTGCCAGCGCGGGTCGCATGAATGAAAAACTGTTTTTT
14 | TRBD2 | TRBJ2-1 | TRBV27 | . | CASKREGVPYEQFF | TGTGCCAGCAAACGGGAGGGGGTCCCATATGAGCAGTTCTTC
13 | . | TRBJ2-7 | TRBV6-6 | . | CASTPRGINEQYF | TGTGCCAGCACCCCTAGAGGGATCAACGAGCAGTACTTC
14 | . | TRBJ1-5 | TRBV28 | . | CASSLSRSNQPQHF | TGTGCCAGCAGTTTGAGCAGGTCGAATCAGCCCCAGCATTTT
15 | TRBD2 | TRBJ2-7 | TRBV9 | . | CASSPIAGASYEQYF | TGTGCCAGCAGCCCAATAGCGGGAGCGTCCTACGAGCAGTACTTC
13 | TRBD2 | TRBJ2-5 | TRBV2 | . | CASGLAGQETQYF | TGTGCCAGCGGGCTAGCGGGCCAAGAGACCCAGTACTTC
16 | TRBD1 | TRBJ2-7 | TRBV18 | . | CASSPKTGTGIYEQYF | TGTGCCAGCTCACCGAAAACCGGGACAGGGATCTACGAGCAGTACTTC
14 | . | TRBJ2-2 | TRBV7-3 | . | CASSLRGRPGELFF | TGTGCCAGCAGCTTAAGGGGGCGGCCCGGGGAGCTGTTTTTT
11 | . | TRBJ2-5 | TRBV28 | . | CASSPPHPQYF | TGTGCCAGCAGCCCCCCCCATCCCCAGTACTTC
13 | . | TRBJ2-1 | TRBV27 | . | CASSFPSSKEQFF | TGTGCCAGCAGTTTTCCTAGCTCCAAGGAGCAGTTCTTC
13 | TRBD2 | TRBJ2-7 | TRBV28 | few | CASSLLAGYFSYF | TGTGCCAGCAGTTTGTTAGCGGGGTACTTTTCGTACTTC
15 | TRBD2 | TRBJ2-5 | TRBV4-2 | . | CASSQETSGQETQYF | TGTGCCAGCAGCCAAGAGACTAGCGGTCAAGAGACCCAGTACTTC
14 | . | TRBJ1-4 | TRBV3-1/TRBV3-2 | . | CASSQGHSNEKLFF | TGTGCCAGCAGCCAAGGACACTCTAATGAAAAACTGTTTTTT
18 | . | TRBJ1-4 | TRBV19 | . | CASSSPGGPTPVGEKLFF | TGTGCCAGTAGTAGCCCGGGGGGGCCCACCCCAGTGGGTGAAAAACTGTTTTTT
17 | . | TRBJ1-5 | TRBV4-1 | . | CASSQAERLYSNQPQHF | TGCGCCAGCAGCCAAGCCGAGAGACTCTATAGCAATCAGCCCCAGCATTTT
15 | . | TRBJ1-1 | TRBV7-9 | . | CASSLGAGVNTEAFF | TGTGCCAGCAGCTTAGGGGCAGGGGTAAACACTGAAGCTTTCTTT
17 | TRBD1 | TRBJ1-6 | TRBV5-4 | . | CASSRPGGGSLDSPLHF | TGTGCCAGCAGCCGTCCAGGGGGCGGGAGTCTAGATTCACCCCTCCACTTT
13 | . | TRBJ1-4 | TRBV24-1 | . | CATTTGGLGKLFF | TGTGCCACCACGACAGGTGGTCTAGGAAAACTGTTTTTT
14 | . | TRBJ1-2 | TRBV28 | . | CASSLGLEGYGYTF | TGTGCCAGCAGTTTAGGCCTCGAGGGCTATGGCTACACCTTC
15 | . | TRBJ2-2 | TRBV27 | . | CASSFQAGNTGELFF | TGTGCCAGCAGTTTTCAAGCGGGTAACACCGGGGAGCTGTTTTTT
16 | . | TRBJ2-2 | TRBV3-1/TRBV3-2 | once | CASSLRAGVNTGELFF | TGTGCCAGCAGCCTAAGGGCAGGGGTGAACACCGGGGAGCTGTTTTTT
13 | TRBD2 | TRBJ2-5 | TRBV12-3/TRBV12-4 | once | CASRRGNRETQYF | TGTGCCAGCAGGCGGGGGAATAGAGAGACCCAGTACTTC
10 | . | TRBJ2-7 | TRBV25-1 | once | CASQGYEQYF | TGTGCCAGTCAGGGGTACGAGCAGTACTTC
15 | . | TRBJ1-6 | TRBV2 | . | CASAEQQGRRSPLHF | TGTGCCAGCGCAGAGCAACAGGGTAGGAGATCACCCCTCCACTTT
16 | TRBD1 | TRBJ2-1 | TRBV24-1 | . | CATSDRGQGKYNEQFF | TGTGCCACCAGTGACCGAGGACAGGGAAAATACAATGAGCAGTTCTTC
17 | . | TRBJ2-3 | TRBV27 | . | CASSLSPLLFRSDTQYF | TGTGCCAGCAGTTTATCTCCCCTCCTGTTCAGGTCAGATACGCAGTATTTT
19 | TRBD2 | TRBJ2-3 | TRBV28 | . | CASSSPRVRTSGSGDTQYF | TGTGCCAGCAGTTCACCGAGGGTCCGGACTAGCGGGAGTGGCGATACGCAGTATTTT
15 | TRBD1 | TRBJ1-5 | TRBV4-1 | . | CASSQDRPGGQPQHF | TGCGCCAGCAGCCAAGATAGGCCAGGGGGGCAGCCCCAGCATTTT
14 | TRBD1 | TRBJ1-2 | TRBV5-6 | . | CASSSGQGRYGYTF | TGTGCCAGCAGTTCCGGACAGGGGCGGTATGGCTACACCTTC
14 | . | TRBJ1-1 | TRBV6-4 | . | CASSAEGENTEAFF | TGTGCCAGCAGTGCGGAGGGCGAGAACACTGAAGCTTTCTTT
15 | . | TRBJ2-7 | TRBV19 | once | CASSSGTLISHEQYF | TGTGCCAGTAGTAGTGGGACATTGATTAGTCACGAGCAGTACTTC
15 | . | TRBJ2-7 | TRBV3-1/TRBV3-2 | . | CASSQAGRTTYEQYF | TGTGCCAGCAGCCAAGCTGGGCGTACCACCTACGAGCAGTACTTC